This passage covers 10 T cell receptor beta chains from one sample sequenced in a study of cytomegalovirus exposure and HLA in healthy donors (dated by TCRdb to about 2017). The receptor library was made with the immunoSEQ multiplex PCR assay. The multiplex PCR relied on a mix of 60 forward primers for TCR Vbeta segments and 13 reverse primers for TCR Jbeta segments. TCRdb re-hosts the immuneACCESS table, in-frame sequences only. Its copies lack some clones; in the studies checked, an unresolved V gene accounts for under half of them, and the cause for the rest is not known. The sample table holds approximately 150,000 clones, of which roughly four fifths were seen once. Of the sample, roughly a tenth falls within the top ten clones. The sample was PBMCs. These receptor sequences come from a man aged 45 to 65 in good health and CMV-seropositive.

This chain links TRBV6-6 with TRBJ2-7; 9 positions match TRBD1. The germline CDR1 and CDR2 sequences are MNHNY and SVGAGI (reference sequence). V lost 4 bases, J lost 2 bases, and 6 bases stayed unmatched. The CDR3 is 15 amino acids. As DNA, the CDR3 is TGTGCCAGCAGTTCCCCGGGACAGGGTGCCTACGAGCAGTACTTC. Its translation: CASSSPGQGAYEQYF.

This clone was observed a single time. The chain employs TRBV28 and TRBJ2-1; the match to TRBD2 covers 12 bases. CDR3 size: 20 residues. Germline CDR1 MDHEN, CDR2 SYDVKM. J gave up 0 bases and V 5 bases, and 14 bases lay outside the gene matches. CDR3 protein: CASSPAGGLAGGSSYNEQFF. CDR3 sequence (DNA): TGTGCCAGCAGTCCCGCCGGGGGGCTAGCGGGAGGGAGCTCCTACAATGAGCAGTTCTTC.

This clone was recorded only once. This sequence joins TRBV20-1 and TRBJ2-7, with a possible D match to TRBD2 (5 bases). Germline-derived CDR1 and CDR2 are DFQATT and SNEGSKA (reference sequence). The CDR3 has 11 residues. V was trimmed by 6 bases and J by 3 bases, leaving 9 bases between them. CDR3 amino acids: CSARTHYEQYF. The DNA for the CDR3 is TGCAGTGCCCGGACTCACTACGAGCAGTACTTC.

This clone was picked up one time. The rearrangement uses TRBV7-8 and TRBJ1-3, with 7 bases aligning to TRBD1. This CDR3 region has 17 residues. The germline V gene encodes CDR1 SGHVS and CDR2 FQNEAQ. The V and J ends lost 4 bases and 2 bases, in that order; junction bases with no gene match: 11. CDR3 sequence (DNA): TGTGCCAGCAGCTCTGAACGGACAGGCGAACCTGGAAACACCATATATTTT. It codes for CASSSERTGEPGNTIYF.

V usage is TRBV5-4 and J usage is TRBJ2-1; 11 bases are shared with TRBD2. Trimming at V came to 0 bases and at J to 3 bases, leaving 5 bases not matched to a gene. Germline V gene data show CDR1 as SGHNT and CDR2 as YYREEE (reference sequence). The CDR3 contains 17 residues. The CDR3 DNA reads TGTGCCAGCAGCTTGGGACTAGCGGGAAAGAACTACAATGAGCAGTTCTTC. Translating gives CASSLGLAGKNYNEQFF.

CDR3 protein: CATLTGGKMNTEAFF. The CDR3 DNA is TGTGCCACTTTAACAGGGGGAAAAATGAACACTGAAGCTTTCTTT. J is TRBJ1-1 and V is TRBV10-3, with 8 positions matching TRBD1. Germline V lookup: CDR1 ENHRY, CDR2 SYGVKD. The junction had 10 bases not matched to a gene; V was cut back by 10 bases and J by 0 bases. CDR3 length: 15 residues.

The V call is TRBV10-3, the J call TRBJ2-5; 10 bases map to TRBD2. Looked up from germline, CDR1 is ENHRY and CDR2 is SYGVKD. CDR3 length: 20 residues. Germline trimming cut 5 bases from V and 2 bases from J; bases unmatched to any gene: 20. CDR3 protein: CAISPTSGRALLLGQETQYF. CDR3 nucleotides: TGTGCCATCAGTCCTACCAGCGGGAGGGCCCTCTTATTGGGTCAAGAGACCCAGTACTTC.

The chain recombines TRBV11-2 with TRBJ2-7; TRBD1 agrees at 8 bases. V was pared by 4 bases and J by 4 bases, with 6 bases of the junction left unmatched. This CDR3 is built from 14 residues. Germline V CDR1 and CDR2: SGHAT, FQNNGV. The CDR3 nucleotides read TGTGCCAGCAGCTGGGGCAGGGGGCCATACGAGCAGTACTTC. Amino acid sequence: CASSWGRGPYEQYF.

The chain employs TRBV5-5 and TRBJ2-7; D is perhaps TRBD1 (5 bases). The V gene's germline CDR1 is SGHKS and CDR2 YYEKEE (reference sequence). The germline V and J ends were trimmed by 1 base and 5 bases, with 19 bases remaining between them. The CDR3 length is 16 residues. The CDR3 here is CASSLLVGRAAHEQYF. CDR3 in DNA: TGTGCCAGCAGCTTGCTGGTCGGCAGGGCGGCCCACGAGCAGTACTTC.

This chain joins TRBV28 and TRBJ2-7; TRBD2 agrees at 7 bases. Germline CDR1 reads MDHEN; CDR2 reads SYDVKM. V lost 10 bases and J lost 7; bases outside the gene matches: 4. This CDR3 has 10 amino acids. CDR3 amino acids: CATLGGEQYF. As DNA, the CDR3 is TGTGCCACCCTCGGGGGGGAGCAGTACTTC. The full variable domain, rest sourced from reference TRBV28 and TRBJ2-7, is DVKVTQSSRYLVKRTGEKVFLECVQDMDHENMFWYRQDPGLGLRLIYFSYDVKMKEKGDIPEGYSVSREKKERFSLILESASTNQTSMYLCATLGGEQYFGPGTRLTVT.